This TCR beta chain was identified during a study of early T cells in non-severe SARS-CoV-2 infection. About the study: Sequencing input comprised bulk RNA from unsorted whole blood; chain pairing was not available. Whole-study findings and limits: Anti-spike CD8 responses were favored in VDJdb matching, and private and CD4 specificities were missed.

Only a few counts were recorded for this clonotype. The target antigen is unknown. The V gene lost 2 bases and the J gene lost 3 bases, with 5 bases spanning the gap. CDR1 and CDR2 (germline): SGHDT, YYEEEE. The CDR3 extends over 12 amino acids. Each CDR3 protein is one row after TCRdb ran MiXCR on the 5' RACE reads. The profile shows roughly 67,000 distinct CDR3 sequences, approximately 11% of them singletons. The gene calls are TRBV5-6 and TRBJ1-1; unclear D gene. The sequence came from an adult who was a healthcare worker with PCR-confirmed SARS-CoV-2 infection or an uninfected control (not recorded which). The sample was whole blood. The CDR3 DNA reads as TGTGCCAGCAGCTTTAGCTACACTGAAGCTTTCTTT. The encoded protein is CASSFSYTEAFF.